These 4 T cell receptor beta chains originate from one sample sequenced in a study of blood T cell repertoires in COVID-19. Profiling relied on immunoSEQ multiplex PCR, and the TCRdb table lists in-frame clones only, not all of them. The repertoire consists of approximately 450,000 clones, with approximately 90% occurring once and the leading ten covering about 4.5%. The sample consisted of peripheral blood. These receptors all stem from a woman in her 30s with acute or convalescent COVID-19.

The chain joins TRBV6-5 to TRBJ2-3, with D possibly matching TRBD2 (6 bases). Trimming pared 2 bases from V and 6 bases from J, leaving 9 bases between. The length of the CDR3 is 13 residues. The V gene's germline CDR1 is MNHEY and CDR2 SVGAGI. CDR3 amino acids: CASSYPGGDTQYF. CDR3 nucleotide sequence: TGTGCCAGCAGTTACCCCGGAGGGGATACGCAGTATTTT.

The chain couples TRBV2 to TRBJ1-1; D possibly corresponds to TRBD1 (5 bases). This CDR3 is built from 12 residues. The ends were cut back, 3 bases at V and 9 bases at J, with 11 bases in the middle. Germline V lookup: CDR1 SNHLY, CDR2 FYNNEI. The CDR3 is CASSDARGKAFF. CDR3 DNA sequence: TGTGCCAGCAGTGACGCAAGGGGAAAAGCTTTCTTT.

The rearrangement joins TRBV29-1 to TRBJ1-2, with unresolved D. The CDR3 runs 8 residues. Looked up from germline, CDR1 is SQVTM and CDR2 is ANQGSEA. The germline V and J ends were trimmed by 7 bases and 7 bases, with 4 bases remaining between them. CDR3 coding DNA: TGCAGCGACAGTGGCTACACCTTC. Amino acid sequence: CSDSGYTF.

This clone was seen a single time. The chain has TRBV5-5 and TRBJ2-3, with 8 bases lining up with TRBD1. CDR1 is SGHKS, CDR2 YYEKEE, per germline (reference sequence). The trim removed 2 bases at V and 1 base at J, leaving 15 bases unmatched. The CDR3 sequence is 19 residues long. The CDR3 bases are TGTGCCAGCAGCTTCGGGCAACCGGACAGGGTCGCCGGCACAGATACGCAGTATTTT. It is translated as CASSFGQPDRVAGTDTQYF.